This TCR beta chain came from a study of blood T cells in healthy people across ages. Per sample, no less than 5 micrograms of total RNA were extracted. CDR3 length: 15 amino acids. Trimming at V came to 4 bases and at J to 2 bases, leaving 5 bases not matched to a gene. Germline loops: CDR1 SQVTM, CDR2 ANQGSEA. Combining a sample-barcoded 5' primer with a J-beta primer mix, a second PCR ran for about 6 to 12 cycles. A tag from a template-switch adaptor with 12 random nucleotides marked each cDNA molecule. TCRdb re-called the 5' RACE reads with MiXCR, one entry per CDR3 protein. The data show 350,000 to 450,000 distinct CDR3 sequences, with 45% to 65% seen just once and 51% held by the top ten.

The TCR sequence derives from a man between 60 and 75 years old in good health. The J gene is TRBJ2-7, the V gene TRBV29-1; the match to TRBD2 covers 13 bases. Sample: blood. The CDR3 spells CSVASGLAGTYEQYF. The CDR3 DNA is TGCAGCGTTGCGTCGGGACTAGCGGGAACCTACGAGCAGTACTTC.